This is a list of T cell receptor beta chains from one sample in a study of follicular helper T cells after annual influenza vaccination. Libraries were prepared by immunoSEQ multiplex PCR; TCRdb keeps only in-frame clonotypes and omits some of them. Among about 14,000 clones, approximately 85% were seen once, and the ten largest hold 0.25% to 0.3%. Here the sequenced sample was CXCR5- memory CD4+ T cells sorted from blood, taken on the day of influenza vaccination. Every receptor here comes from an adult who received the influenza vaccine. Both conserved end residues are part of each CDR3. D genes are given only for firm matches. Only some rows state a clone size, as once, few, many or a class for expanded clones.

d_call: NA; v_call: TRBV7-9; clone_size: NA; j_call: TRBJ1-4; cdr3_aa: CASSGGDATNEKLFF; cdr3_nt: TGTGCCAGCAGCGGAGGAGATGCAACTAATGAAAAACTGTTTTTT
d_call: NA; v_call: TRBV30; clone_size: once; j_call: TRBJ1-1; cdr3_aa: CAWSVQYRSFF; cdr3_nt: TGTGCCTGGAGTGTACAGTACAGGTCCTTCTTT
d_call: NA; v_call: TRBV4-2; clone_size: NA; j_call: TRBJ1-1; cdr3_aa: CASSYLEGKPEAFF; cdr3_nt: TGTGCCAGCAGCTACCTAGAGGGGAAGCCTGAAGCTTTCTTT
d_call: TRBD1; v_call: TRBV7-9; clone_size: NA; j_call: TRBJ1-2; cdr3_aa: CASSSSGGHYGYTF; cdr3_nt: TGTGCCAGCAGCTCCTCAGGGGGTCACTATGGCTACACCTTC
d_call: NA; v_call: TRBV10-2; clone_size: NA; j_call: TRBJ2-3; cdr3_aa: CASSGAGTDTQYF; cdr3_nt: TGCGCCAGCAGTGGGGCGGGCACAGATACGCAGTATTTT
d_call: NA; v_call: TRBV20-1; clone_size: NA; j_call: TRBJ2-7; cdr3_aa: CSASGNEQYF; cdr3_nt: TGCAGTGCTAGTGGGAACGAGCAGTACTTC
d_call: TRBD1; v_call: TRBV5-6; clone_size: NA; j_call: TRBJ2-7; cdr3_aa: CASSSDRLVDRGLYEQYF; cdr3_nt: TGTGCCAGCAGCTCAGATCGGCTAGTTGACAGGGGACTCTACGAGCAGTACTTC
d_call: TRBD1; v_call: TRBV2; clone_size: NA; j_call: TRBJ2-7; cdr3_aa: CASSEMPQGAGEQYF; cdr3_nt: TGTGCCAGCAGTGAAATGCCACAGGGGGCAGGCGAGCAGTACTTC
d_call: NA; v_call: TRBV7-2; clone_size: NA; j_call: TRBJ2-5; cdr3_aa: CASSLGHEQTQYF; cdr3_nt: TGTGCCAGCAGCTTAGGGCATGAACAGACCCAGTACTTC
d_call: NA; v_call: TRBV9; clone_size: NA; j_call: TRBJ1-1; cdr3_aa: CASSVVQAGTEAFF; cdr3_nt: TGTGCCAGCAGCGTAGTCCAGGCTGGCACTGAAGCTTTCTTT
d_call: NA; v_call: TRBV7-3; clone_size: NA; j_call: TRBJ2-5; cdr3_aa: CASSLTNGWRETQYF; cdr3_nt: TGTGCCAGCAGCTTAACGAATGGGTGGCGAGAGACCCAGTACTTC
d_call: TRBD2; v_call: TRBV28; clone_size: NA; j_call: TRBJ2-2; cdr3_aa: CASSRSGLAGNTGELFF; cdr3_nt: TGTGCCAGCAGTAGATCGGGACTAGCGGGGAACACCGGGGAGCTGTTTTTT
d_call: NA; v_call: TRBV5-1; clone_size: NA; j_call: TRBJ2-1; cdr3_aa: CASSNEGSSYNEQFF; cdr3_nt: TGCGCCAGCAGCAACGAGGGGAGCTCCTACAATGAGCAGTTCTTC
d_call: TRBD1; v_call: TRBV7-2; clone_size: NA; j_call: TRBJ1-2; cdr3_aa: CASSSDRGYGYTF; cdr3_nt: TGTGCCAGCAGCTCGGACAGGGGTTATGGCTACACCTTC
d_call: NA; v_call: TRBV5-1; clone_size: NA; j_call: TRBJ2-5; cdr3_aa: CASRIGLAGETQYF; cdr3_nt: TGCGCCAGCAGGATAGGTCTAGCTGGAGAGACCCAGTACTTC
d_call: NA; v_call: TRBV11-1; clone_size: NA; j_call: TRBJ2-7; cdr3_aa: CASSLGRGEQYF; cdr3_nt: TGTGCCAGCAGCTTAGGCAGGGGCGAGCAGTACTTC
d_call: TRBD2; v_call: TRBV2; clone_size: once; j_call: TRBJ2-2; cdr3_aa: CASTLAGGGTGELFF; cdr3_nt: TGTGCCAGCACCCTAGCGGGGGGCGGCACCGGGGAGCTGTTTTTT
d_call: NA; v_call: TRBV18; clone_size: NA; j_call: TRBJ2-4; cdr3_aa: CASSPTTVDQNIQYF; cdr3_nt: TGTGCCAGCTCACCCACGACAGTGGATCAAAACATTCAGTACTTC
d_call: NA; v_call: TRBV28; clone_size: NA; j_call: TRBJ1-4; cdr3_aa: CASIGGGTTFEKLFF; cdr3_nt: TGTGCCAGCATCGGTGGGGGAACGACTTTTGAAAAACTGTTTTTT
d_call: TRBD2; v_call: TRBV28; clone_size: NA; j_call: TRBJ2-7; cdr3_aa: CASSMGPAGGYEQYF; cdr3_nt: TGTGCCAGCAGCATGGGCCCGGCGGGGGGCTACGAGCAGTACTTC
d_call: NA; v_call: TRBV5-1; clone_size: NA; j_call: TRBJ2-2; cdr3_aa: CASSPTADRAELFF; cdr3_nt: TGCGCCAGCAGCCCGACGGCCGACCGAGCGGAGCTGTTTTTT
d_call: NA; v_call: TRBV18; clone_size: NA; j_call: TRBJ1-1; cdr3_aa: CASSPSGPRGAFF; cdr3_nt: TGTGCCAGCTCACCGTCAGGCCCAAGGGGAGCTTTCTTT
d_call: TRBD1; v_call: TRBV5-1; clone_size: NA; j_call: TRBJ1-1; cdr3_aa: CASSLEGTGSTEAFF; cdr3_nt: TGCGCCAGCAGCTTGGAGGGGACAGGCTCCACTGAAGCTTTCTTT
d_call: NA; v_call: TRBV28; clone_size: NA; j_call: TRBJ1-5; cdr3_aa: CASSLGTVREGPQHF; cdr3_nt: TGTGCCAGCAGTTTAGGCACAGTTAGGGAAGGGCCCCAGCATTTT
d_call: NA; v_call: TRBV6-1; clone_size: once; j_call: TRBJ1-4; cdr3_aa: CASSNGREKLFF; cdr3_nt: TGTGCCAGCAGTAACGGCCGAGAAAAACTGTTTTTT
d_call: TRBD1; v_call: TRBV30; clone_size: NA; j_call: TRBJ1-2; cdr3_aa: CAWSLRGSGTGAYTF; cdr3_nt: TGTGCCTGGAGTCTAAGGGGCAGCGGGACAGGGGCCTACACCTTC
d_call: NA; v_call: TRBV7-3; clone_size: few; j_call: TRBJ1-1; cdr3_aa: CASSLTRENTEAFF; cdr3_nt: TGTGCCAGCAGCTTAACAAGAGAAAACACTGAAGCTTTCTTT
d_call: NA; v_call: TRBV6-5; clone_size: few; j_call: TRBJ1-5; cdr3_aa: CASSAPGQPQHF; cdr3_nt: TGTGCCAGCAGCGCCCCGGGGCAGCCCCAGCATTTT
d_call: NA; v_call: TRBV28; clone_size: NA; j_call: TRBJ1-5; cdr3_aa: CASSSPNRSNQPQHF; cdr3_nt: TGTGCCAGCAGTTCCCCCAACCGTAGCAATCAGCCCCAGCATTTT
d_call: NA; v_call: TRBV21-1; clone_size: NA; j_call: TRBJ2-7; cdr3_aa: CASSKRQVLPYEQYF; cdr3_nt: TGTGCCAGCAGCAAGCGGCAGGTTCTCCCCTACGAGCAGTACTTC
d_call: TRBD1; v_call: TRBV5-4; clone_size: NA; j_call: TRBJ2-2; cdr3_aa: CASSHGAGTGSTGELFF; cdr3_nt: TGTGCCAGCAGCCATGGGGCAGGGACAGGGTCCACCGGGGAGCTGTTTTTT
d_call: NA; v_call: TRBV29-1; clone_size: few; j_call: TRBJ2-7; cdr3_aa: CSVEAGGSDEQYF; cdr3_nt: TGCAGCGTTGAAGCGGGTGGGAGCGACGAGCAGTACTTC
d_call: TRBD2; v_call: TRBV5-1; clone_size: once; j_call: TRBJ2-1; cdr3_aa: CASSFRDYWGYNEQFF; cdr3_nt: TGCGCCAGCAGCTTCAGGGACTATTGGGGATACAATGAGCAGTTCTTC
d_call: TRBD2; v_call: TRBV11-3; clone_size: NA; j_call: TRBJ2-2; cdr3_aa: CASSLGGKTGELFF; cdr3_nt: TGTGCCAGCAGCCTCGGGGGGAAGACGGGGGAGCTGTTTTTT
d_call: TRBD1; v_call: TRBV19; clone_size: NA; j_call: TRBJ1-1; cdr3_aa: CASSIYGRGGFEAFF; cdr3_nt: TGTGCCAGTAGTATTTACGGCAGGGGGGGGTTTGAAGCTTTCTTT
d_call: TRBD1; v_call: TRBV5-1; clone_size: NA; j_call: TRBJ1-6; cdr3_aa: CASSAGQGLNSPLHF; cdr3_nt: TGCGCCAGCAGCGCAGGACAGGGTTTGAATTCACCCCTCCACTTT
d_call: NA; v_call: TRBV6-5; clone_size: NA; j_call: TRBJ1-4; cdr3_aa: CASSYRVGEKLFF; cdr3_nt: TGTGCCAGCAGTTACAGGGTGGGGGAAAAACTGTTTTTT
d_call: NA; v_call: TRBV4-3; clone_size: NA; j_call: TRBJ1-6; cdr3_aa: CASSQHSSYNSPLHF; cdr3_nt: TGCGCCAGCAGCCAACACAGCTCCTATAATTCACCCCTCCACTTT
d_call: TRBD1; v_call: TRBV5-4; clone_size: once; j_call: TRBJ2-2; cdr3_aa: CASSPQGGTGELFF; cdr3_nt: TGTGCCAGCAGCCCACAGGGGGGAACCGGGGAGCTGTTTTTT
d_call: TRBD2; v_call: TRBV5-1; clone_size: NA; j_call: TRBJ2-3; cdr3_aa: CASSFGPGLPSTDTQYF; cdr3_nt: TGCGCCAGCAGCTTCGGTCCGGGACTACCTAGCACAGATACGCAGTATTTT
d_call: NA; v_call: TRBV11-2; clone_size: few; j_call: TRBJ1-1; cdr3_aa: CASSLGLQLNTEAFF; cdr3_nt: TGTGCCAGCAGCTTAGGGCTGCAGCTGAACACTGAAGCTTTCTTT
d_call: TRBD1; v_call: TRBV28; clone_size: NA; j_call: TRBJ2-2; cdr3_aa: CATVSGGATGELFF; cdr3_nt: TGTGCCACCGTTTCAGGGGGCGCCACCGGGGAGCTGTTTTTT
d_call: TRBD1; v_call: TRBV11-3; clone_size: once; j_call: TRBJ2-2; cdr3_aa: CASSYGQGFDTGELFF; cdr3_nt: TGTGCCAGCAGCTATGGACAGGGTTTCGACACCGGGGAGCTGTTTTTT
d_call: NA; v_call: TRBV4-1; clone_size: NA; j_call: TRBJ1-6; cdr3_aa: CASSQDPSFGTPLHF; cdr3_nt: TGCGCCAGCAGCCAAGATCCTTCGTTCGGGACACCCCTCCACTTT
d_call: TRBD2; v_call: TRBV4-1; clone_size: NA; j_call: TRBJ2-7; cdr3_aa: CASSREGGTSGYEQYF; cdr3_nt: TGTGCCAGCAGCCGGGAGGGGGGGACTAGCGGTTACGAGCAGTACTTC
d_call: NA; v_call: TRBV28; clone_size: NA; j_call: TRBJ2-3; cdr3_aa: CASSLMRGPEYF; cdr3_nt: TGTGCCAGCAGTTTAATGCGGGGGCCGGAGTATTTT
d_call: NA; v_call: TRBV30; clone_size: NA; j_call: TRBJ2-5; cdr3_aa: CAWSGGAGEAQYF; cdr3_nt: TGTGCCTGGAGCGGGGGCGCCGGAGAGGCCCAGTACTTC